The rows below give T cell receptor beta chains drawn from one sample of a study of blood T cell repertoires in COVID-19. Profiling relied on immunoSEQ multiplex PCR, and the TCRdb table lists in-frame clones only, not all of them. Of about 100,000 clones listed, 90% were seen once; the top ten hold about 6.3%. Sequenced: peripheral blood. Source of these receptors: a man aged 18 to 29 with COVID-19, enrolled during active disease. The CDR3 runs from the conserved cysteine through the conserved F or W. D genes are given only for firm matches. Clone size is not always given. Where it is, it says once, few, many or a class for expanded clones.

>14|NA|TRBV30|TRBJ2-5|NA
TGTGCCTGGAGCCCGGGCGGGGGCAGGGAGACCCAGTACTTC
CAWSPGGGRETQYF
>16|NA|TRBV9|TRBJ1-2|TRBD1
TGTGCCAGCAGCCCAAGGACAGGCACCCCCGTTTGGGGCTACACCTTC
CASSPRTGTPVWGYTF
>15|NA|TRBV7-6|TRBJ1-4|NA
TGTGCCAGCAGCTCTACGGACGGGAGGGGAGGAAAACTGCTTTTT
CASSSTDGRGGKLLF
>13|NA|TRBV5-6|TRBJ1-2|NA
TGTGCCAGCAGCGTGGACAGTTTCTATGGCTACACCTTC
CASSVDSFYGYTF
>14|NA|TRBV2|TRBJ2-5|TRBD2
TGTGCCAGCATAGGGCTAGCGGCTCAAGAGACCCAGTACTTC
CASIGLAAQETQYF
>13|NA|TRBV9|TRBJ1-2|NA
TGTGCCAGCAGCGTAGGAGCTAACTATGGCTACACCTTC
CASSVGANYGYTF
>15|NA|TRBV6-2/TRBV6-3|TRBJ2-7|TRBD2
TGTGCCAGCAGTCGACTAGCGGGAGGGCTAGGCGAGCAGTACTTC
CASSRLAGGLGEQYF
>14|once|TRBV6-5|TRBJ1-6|NA
TGTGCCAGCAGTTACTACCGGGGTAATTCACCCCTCCACTTT
CASSYYRGNSPLHF
>13|NA|TRBV10-3|TRBJ1-1|TRBD1
TGTGCCATCAGAGGGGACAGGGGCACTGAAGCTTTCTTT
CAIRGDRGTEAFF
>15|NA|TRBV25-1|TRBJ2-7|TRBD1
TGTGCCAGCAACGATGGGACAGGGCCCTGGTACGAGCAGTACTTC
CASNDGTGPWYEQYF
>16|few|TRBV7-8|TRBJ2-2|TRBD2
TGTGCCAGCAGCCTTCTAGCGGGAGGGAACACCGGGGAGCTGTTTTTT
CASSLLAGGNTGELFF
>15|NA|TRBV3-1/TRBV3-2|TRBJ2-7|TRBD2
TGTGCCAGCAGCTACGGGACTAGCGGGAGATACGAGCAGTACTTC
CASSYGTSGRYEQYF
>16|NA|TRBV9|TRBJ1-3|NA
TGTGCCAGCAGCGTAGCGAGGACACGAGAAGGAAACACCATATATTTT
CASSVARTREGNTIYF
>12|NA|TRBV12-5|TRBJ2-5|TRBD1
TGTGCTAGTGGACAGGGGCAAGAGACCCAGTACTTC
CASGQGQETQYF
>13|NA|TRBV5-1|TRBJ1-2|NA
TGCGCCAGCAGCTTGGATCCTTTCTATGGCTACACCTTC
CASSLDPFYGYTF
>14|NA|TRBV7-2|TRBJ2-7|TRBD1
TGTGCCAGCAGCTTTAGACAGGGCACCTACGAGCAGTACTTC
CASSFRQGTYEQYF
>15|once|TRBV28|TRBJ1-1|NA
TGTGCCAGCATCCCCTTGCGGGACGGTAACACTGAAGCTTTCTTT
CASIPLRDGNTEAFF
>15|NA|TRBV6-5|TRBJ2-1|TRBD2
TGTGCCAGCAGTTACTCGGGTAGCGGGAGAAATGAGCAGTTCTTC
CASSYSGSGRNEQFF
>14|NA|TRBV7-3|TRBJ1-1|NA
TGTGCCAGCAGCCCTGACGGGGGTAACACTGAAGCTTTCTTT
CASSPDGGNTEAFF
>17|NA|TRBV7-8|TRBJ1-3|TRBD1
TGTGCCAGCAGCTTACTGGGACAGGGGGTCTCTGGAAACACCATATATTTT
CASSLLGQGVSGNTIYF
>14|NA|TRBV7-3|TRBJ2-5|NA
TGTGCCAGCAGCTTAAAGTCGATTGAGGAGACCCAGTACTTC
CASSLKSIEETQYF
>19|NA|TRBV7-9|TRBJ2-3|TRBD2
TGTGCCAGCAGCTGGGGCGCCTTCCAACTAGCGGATCCCACAGATACGCAGTATTTT
CASSWGAFQLADPTDTQYF
>14|NA|TRBV5-8|TRBJ1-1|NA
TGTGCCAGCAGCTGGAGGGGCACCAACACTGAAGCTTTCTTT
CASSWRGTNTEAFF
>18|NA|TRBV21-1|TRBJ2-7|NA
TGTGCCAGCAGCAAAGCGCTAGCAGGAAGCGGGAACCCCTACGAGCAGTACTTC
CASSKALAGSGNPYEQYF
>15|NA|TRBV5-4|TRBJ2-1|TRBD2
TGTGCCAGCAGGAGAGCGGGAGGGTCCTACAATGAGCAGTTCTTC
CASRRAGGSYNEQFF
>15|NA|TRBV28|TRBJ1-1|NA
TGTGCCAGCAGTTTATTCGCGGGGAGGGCCACTGAAGCTTTCTTT
CASSLFAGRATEAFF
>15|NA|TRBV18|TRBJ1-2|TRBD1
TGTGCCAGCTCACCGCAGACAGGGGAAAGCTATGGCTACACCTTC
CASSPQTGESYGYTF
>15|NA|TRBV28|TRBJ2-7|NA
TGTGCCAGCAGTCCGCTGGCGGGGACCAGGAATGAGCAGTACTTC
CASSPLAGTRNEQYF
>12|NA|TRBV5-4|TRBJ2-1|TRBD1
TGTGCCAGCAACAGGGGCTACAATGAGCAGTTCTTC
CASNRGYNEQFF
>15|NA|TRBV9|TRBJ1-3|NA
TGTGCCAGCAGCGTAGGACAGTACGGTGGAAACACCATATATTTT
CASSVGQYGGNTIYF
>15|NA|TRBV7-2|TRBJ2-7|TRBD1
TGTGCCAGCCGGGACCGGGACAGGGGGAGTTTCGAGCAGTACTTC
CASRDRDRGSFEQYF
>15|NA|TRBV14|TRBJ1-1|NA
TGTGCCAGCAGCCACCTAACAGGTACGAACACTGAAGCTTTCTTT
CASSHLTGTNTEAFF
>16|NA|TRBV15|TRBJ1-5|NA
TGTGCCACCAGCAGCCCGGACAGAACTAGCAATCAGCCCCAGCATTTT
CATSSPDRTSNQPQHF
>14|NA|TRBV11-2|TRBJ2-2|TRBD2
TGTGCCAGCTCGGGGGGTATTAACACCGGGGAGCTGTTTTTT
CASSGGINTGELFF